Listed here are 18 T cell receptor beta chains from one sample, sequenced in a study of Ad26.COV2.S vaccination and SARS-CoV-2 variants. TCRdb keeps only in-frame clones here, not all; method: immunoSEQ multiplex PCR. Of more than 400,000 clones in the sample, roughly 90% were seen once. Described treatment: approximately 18 received Ad26.COV2.S at low or high dose, single or two shots; about five received placebo; per-sample allocation not given. Sampling occurred on day 63 after the first vaccine or placebo injection. The sample in question was peripheral blood, obtained in a trial of Ad26.COV2.S vaccine versus placebo. These TCRs come from a person between 18 and 60 years old who received the Ad26.COV2.S COVID-19 vaccine or a placebo.

The chain links TRBV15 to TRBJ1-5; D gene uncertain. The CDR3 length is 17 residues. V lost 0 bases and J lost 5, with 17 bases in between. Germline V gene data show CDR1 as LNHNV and CDR2 as YYDKDF (reference sequence). CDR3 nucleotide sequence: TGTGCCACCAGCAGAGATTTTATGGGCAGACTTGATCAGCCCCAGCATTTT. This translates into CATSRDFMGRLDQPQHF.

The genes are TRBV4-2 and TRBJ1-2; 9 bases fit TRBD1. The junction had 8 bases not matched to a gene; V was cut back by 6 bases and J by 0 bases. The germline gives CDR1 LGHNA, CDR2 YNFKEQ. The CDR3 contains 16 residues. CDR3 DNA: TGTGCCAGCAGTCTGGGACAGGGTAGCCCTAACTATGGCTACACCTTC. It translates to CASSLGQGSPNYGYTF.

The rearrangement links TRBV13 to TRBJ1-1; no definite D call. Germline assignment: CDR1 PRHDT and CDR2 FYEKMQ (reference sequence). The CDR3 contains 13 residues. The V gene lost 4 bases and the J gene lost 5 bases, with 11 bases spanning the gap. CDR3 region: CASSSPGRTEAFF. CDR3 in DNA: TGTGCCAGCAGCTCACCCGGACGGACTGAAGCTTTCTTT. Full variable domain (remainder filled in from reference TRBV13 and TRBJ1-1): AAGVIQSPRHLIKEKRETATLKCYPIPRHDTVYWYQQGPGQDPQFLISFYEKMQSDKGSIPDRFSAQQFSDYHSELNMSSLELGDSALYFCASSSPGRTEAFFGQGTRLTVV.

The V call is TRBV7-9, the J call TRBJ2-1; 8 bases match TRBD2. V dropped 1 base and J dropped 4; count of bases not matched to a gene: 9. CDR3 length: 17 residues. Germline lookup yields CDR1 SEHNR and CDR2 FQNEAQ (reference sequence). The CDR3, as DNA: TGTGCCAGCAGCTTAGTCCCCGGGGGGGCCTCGTACAATGAGCAGTTCTTC. This sequence encodes CASSLVPGGASYNEQFF.

This clone was detected once. The chain couples TRBV20-1 to TRBJ2-5, with TRBD2 as a possible D gene (5 bases). The V and J ends lost 8 bases and 2 bases respectively, with 9 bases between them. The CDR3 length is 11 residues. The germline V gene encodes CDR1 DFQATT and CDR2 SNEGSKA (reference sequence). CDR3 DNA: TGCAGTCATCGACTACAAGAGACCCAGTACTTC. It is translated as CSHRLQETQYF.

The chain employs TRBV9 and TRBJ2-4, with 8 bases aligning to TRBD2. Germline CDR1 reads SGDLS; CDR2 reads YYNGEE. The V segment lost 3 bases and the J segment 3 bases; nucleotides outside the gene matches: 17. The CDR3 covers 19 residues. The CDR3 is CASSAAGTRWGEGKNIQYF. The CDR3 DNA reads TGTGCCAGCAGCGCCGCCGGGACTAGGTGGGGTGAGGGCAAAAACATTCAGTACTTC.

V gene TRBV5-1 combines with J gene TRBJ1-1; 7 bases match TRBD1. Per the germline V gene, CDR1 is SGHRS and CDR2 is YFSETQ. This CDR3 has 13 amino acids. V was pared by 3 bases and J by 8 bases, with 7 bases of the junction left unmatched. CDR3 nucleotide sequence: TGCGCCAGCAGCTGGACAGGCAAGACAGAAGCTTTCTTT. It is translated as CASSWTGKTEAFF.

This clone appeared a few times. CDR3 sequence reads: CASRQYQLLHF. The CDR3 nucleotides are TGTGCCAGCAGACAGTATCAACTCCTCCACTTT. The genes are TRBV2 and TRBJ1-6; D is ambiguous. V dropped 6 bases and J dropped 15 bases, with 12 bases sitting between them. The CDR3 spans 11 residues. CDR1 and CDR2 from the germline V gene are SNHLY and FYNNEI.

J is TRBJ2-1 and V is TRBV5-8; D is undetermined. The CDR3 covers 14 residues. The V and J ends lost 3 bases and 4 bases respectively, with 11 bases between them. Germline lookup yields CDR1 SGHTS and CDR2 YDEGEE. As DNA, the CDR3 is TGTGCCAGCAGCTACTTGTCCGAATACAATGAGCAGTTCTTC. Protein sequence: CASSYLSEYNEQFF.

The chain uses TRBV5-1 and TRBJ2-2, with no clear D. Germline V gene sequence: CDR1 SGHRS, CDR2 YFSETQ. V was clipped by 0 bases and J by 1 base, with 7 bases between them. The CDR3 runs 15 residues. Here the CDR3 reads CASSLDSWNTGELFF. DNA of the CDR3: TGCGCCAGCAGCTTGGATAGCTGGAACACCGGGGAGCTGTTTTTT.

This chain uses TRBV3-1 (or the pseudogene TRBV3-2) with TRBJ1-4; D unresolved. Germline V gene data show CDR1 as LGHDT and CDR2 as YNNKEL (reference sequence). V was pared by 5 bases and J by 4 bases, with 8 bases between. There are 13 residues in the CDR3. CDR3 loop: CASSADFNEKLFF. CDR3 nucleotides: TGTGCCAGCAGCGCGGACTTTAATGAAAAACTGTTTTTT.

J is TRBJ2-6 and V is TRBV4-3; D is possibly TRBD1 or TRBD2 (5 bases each). V was trimmed by 1 base and J by 4 bases, leaving 11 bases between them. CDR3 length equals 16 residues. In germline, CDR1 is LGHNA, CDR2 YSLEER. CDR3 nucleotide sequence: TGCGCCAGCAGCCAAGGCTCGGGGCCCGGGGCCAACGTCCTGACTTTC. Protein sequence: CASSQGSGPGANVLTF.

The chain joins TRBV27 to TRBJ2-1; 10 nucleotides line up with TRBD1. The CDR3 loop spans 16 amino acids. CDR1 is MNHEY, CDR2 SMNVEV, per germline (reference sequence). V was clipped by 6 bases and J by 3 bases; unmatched bases: 8. The CDR3 nucleotides read TGTGCCAGCAGCCCTACCCGGGACAGGGGCTACAATGAGCAGTTCTTC. Its translation is CASSPTRDRGYNEQFF.

This chain uses TRBV7-2 with TRBJ1-2; TRBD1 is a possible D gene (5 bases). The CDR3 spans 14 residues. Germline values: CDR1 SGHTA, CDR2 FQGNSA. Trimming pared 2 bases from V and 3 bases from J, leaving 10 bases between. DNA of the CDR3: TGTGCCAGCAGCTTATTGGGAGGGGACTATGGCTACACCTTC. It codes for CASSLLGGDYGYTF.

This clone showed up just once. The rearrangement uses TRBV7-9 and TRBJ2-1; TRBD2 matches at 8 bases. Germline CDR1 SEHNR, CDR2 FQNEAQ (reference sequence). V was clipped by 10 bases and J by 7 bases; unmatched bases: 3. CDR3 size: 11 residues. As DNA, the CDR3 is TGTGCCATCGGGGGGGCAAATGAGCAGTTCTTC. The encoded protein is CAIGGANEQFF.

This clone was detected once. CDR3 sequence (DNA): TGTGCCAGCAGTCTACAGGGCCAGAACACTGAAGCTTTCTTT. Protein product: CASSLQGQNTEAFF. J is TRBJ1-1 and V is TRBV27; a possible D gene is TRBD1 (6 bases). In germline, CDR1 is MNHEY, CDR2 SMNVEV (reference sequence). V lost 5 bases, J lost 1 base, and 11 bases lay in between. The CDR3 contains 14 residues.

The V gene is TRBV19, the J gene TRBJ2-6; TRBD1 agrees at 7 bases. V lost 2 bases, J lost 1 base, and 11 bases stayed unmatched. This CDR3 is 19 amino acids long. The germline V gene has CDR1 LNHDA and CDR2 SQIVND (reference sequence). CDR3 DNA: TGTGCCAGTAGTATATATCCGGGACAGTTAAAGTCTGGGGCCAACGTCCTGACTTTC. This encodes CASSIYPGQLKSGANVLTF.

As DNA, the CDR3 is TGTGCCAGCAGCCTGGGCGGGGCTAGCTCCTACGAGCAGTACTTC. Protein: CASSLGGASSYEQYF. This chain uses TRBV7-2 with TRBJ2-7; a weak D match, TRBD2 (6 bases). The CDR3 runs 15 residues. Trimming left V 5 bases short and J 0 bases short, with 14 bases between. From germline, CDR1 is SGHTA and CDR2 FQGNSA.